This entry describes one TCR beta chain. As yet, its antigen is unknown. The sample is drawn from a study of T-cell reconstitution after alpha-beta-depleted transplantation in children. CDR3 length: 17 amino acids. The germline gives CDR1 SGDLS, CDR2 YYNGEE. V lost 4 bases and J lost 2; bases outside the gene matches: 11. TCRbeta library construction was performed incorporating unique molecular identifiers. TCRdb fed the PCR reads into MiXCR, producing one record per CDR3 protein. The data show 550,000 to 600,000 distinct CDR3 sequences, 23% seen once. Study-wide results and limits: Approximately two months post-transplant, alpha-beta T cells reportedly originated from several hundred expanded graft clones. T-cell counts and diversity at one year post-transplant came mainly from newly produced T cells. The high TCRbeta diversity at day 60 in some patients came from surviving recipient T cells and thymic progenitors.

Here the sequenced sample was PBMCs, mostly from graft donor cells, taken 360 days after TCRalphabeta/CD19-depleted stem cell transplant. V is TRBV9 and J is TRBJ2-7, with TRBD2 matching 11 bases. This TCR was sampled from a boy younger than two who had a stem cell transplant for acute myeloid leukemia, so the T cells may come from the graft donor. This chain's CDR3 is CASSRTEIAGGPYEQYF. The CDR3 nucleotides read TGTGCCAGCAGCCGGACTGAAATAGCGGGGGGGCCCTACGAGCAGTACTTC.